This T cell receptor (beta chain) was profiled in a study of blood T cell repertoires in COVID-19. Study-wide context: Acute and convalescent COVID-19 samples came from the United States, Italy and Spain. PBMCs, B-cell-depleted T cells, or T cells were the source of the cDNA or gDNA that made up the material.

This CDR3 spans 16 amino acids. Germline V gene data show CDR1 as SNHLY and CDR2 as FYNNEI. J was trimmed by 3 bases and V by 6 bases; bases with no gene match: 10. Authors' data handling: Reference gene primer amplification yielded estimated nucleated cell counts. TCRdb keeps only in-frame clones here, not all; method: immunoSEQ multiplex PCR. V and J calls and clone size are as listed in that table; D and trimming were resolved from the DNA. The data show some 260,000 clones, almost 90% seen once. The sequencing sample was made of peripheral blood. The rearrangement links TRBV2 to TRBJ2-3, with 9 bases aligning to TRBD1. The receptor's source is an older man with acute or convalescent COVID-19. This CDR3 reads CASRGTGTGSTDTQYF. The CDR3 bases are TGTGCCAGCAGAGGGACCGGGACAGGGAGTACAGATACGCAGTATTTT.